A single sample is the source of the 30 T cell receptor beta chains below, sequenced in a study of cytomegalovirus exposure and HLA in healthy donors (dated 2017 in TCRdb). Libraries were constructed by the immunoSEQ multiplex PCR assay. A mixture of 60 forward primers for TCR Vbeta segments and 13 reverse primers for TCR Jbeta segments was used in the multiplex PCR. In TCRdb, the immuneACCESS table is reduced to in-frame sequences with V and J assigned. These tables do not hold every clone; where another copy was compared, an unresolved V gene accounts for under half, and the others remain unexplained. For this sample the table gives 200,000 or so clones, of which more than 80% were detected only once. The ten largest clones capture 2.9% of the sample. Material: PBMCs. The receptors shown here come from a young man in good health and CMV-seronegative.

The chain uses TRBV27 and TRBJ1-1; no clear D gene. V lost 3 bases, J lost 0 bases, and 11 bases lay in between. This CDR3 contains 15 residues. Germline values: CDR1 MNHEY, CDR2 SMNVEV (reference sequence). The CDR3 here is CASSLAGSMNTEAFF. The DNA of the CDR3 is TGTGCCAGCAGTTTGGCGGGAAGCATGAACACTGAAGCTTTCTTT.

The chain combines TRBV4-1 with TRBJ1-1, with D hard to call. The CDR3 loop spans 11 amino acids. In germline, CDR1 is MGHRA, CDR2 YSYEKL. Trimming removed 4 bases from V and 7 bases from J, with 7 bases in between. CDR3 sequence reads: CASSLGSEAFF. CDR3 sequence (DNA): TGCGCCAGCAGCCTTGGTAGTGAAGCTTTCTTT.

The rearrangement joins TRBV6-5 to TRBJ1-6, with a weak D call TRBD1 (6 bases). Trimming shortened V by 6 bases and J by 7 bases, and 13 bases separated the two germline ends. From germline, CDR1 is MNHEY and CDR2 SVGAGI. The CDR3 consists of 14 residues. Written as DNA, the CDR3 is TGTGCCAGCAGGGACAGCCGATCCAATTCACCCCTCCACTTT. It codes for CASRDSRSNSPLHF.

The rearrangement uses TRBV19 and TRBJ1-1; D is uncertain. This CDR3 region has 16 residues. Trimming removed 2 bases from V and 3 bases from J, with 16 bases in between. Germline lookup yields CDR1 LNHDA and CDR2 SQIVND (reference sequence). The CDR3 bases are TGTGCCAGTAGTATACGATTGGGAGCTGGGTACACTGAAGCTTTCTTT. Protein sequence: CASSIRLGAGYTEAFF.

The chain has TRBV28 and TRBJ1-1; perhaps TRBD1 as D (5 bases). The V end was cut by 2 bases, the J end by 7 bases, with 11 bases between. This CDR3 is built from 13 residues. CDR1 and CDR2 from the germline V gene are MDHEN and SYDVKM. DNA of the CDR3: TGTGCCAGCAGTTTACCCTTGACAGTTGAAGCTTTCTTT. Translating it yields CASSLPLTVEAFF.

This clone was seen just once. CDR3: CASSSHLRSEKLFF. CDR3 sequence (DNA): TGTGCCAGCAGTTCCCATCTTAGGAGTGAAAAACTGTTTTTT. This chain joins TRBV27 and TRBJ1-4; D is ambiguous. Germline lookup yields CDR1 MNHEY and CDR2 SMNVEV (reference sequence). The CDR3 runs 14 residues. Trimming removed 4 bases from V and 7 bases from J, with 13 bases in between.

This chain joins TRBV7-3 and TRBJ1-1; D might be TRBD1 (6 bases). Germline CDR1 is SGHTA and CDR2 is FQGTGA. The CDR3 runs to 14 residues. Trimming took 5 bases from V and 1 from J, leaving 11 bases between them. The CDR3 DNA sequence: TGTGCCAGCAGCCATACAGGGAGGAACACTGAAGCTTTCTTT. Translation gives CASSHTGRNTEAFF.

The chain employs TRBV6-4 and TRBJ1-4; D ambiguous. V was clipped by 2 bases and J by 6 bases, with 13 bases between them. The CDR3 length is 15 residues. The germline V gene has CDR1 MRHNA and CDR2 SNTAGT. CDR3: CASSDPPPRDEKLFF. The CDR3, as DNA: TGTGCCAGCAGTGACCCCCCTCCGAGGGATGAAAAACTGTTTTTT.

V is TRBV6-5 and J is TRBJ1-1; D is possibly TRBD1 (5 bases). CDR1 MNHEY and CDR2 SVGAGI come from the germline V gene. The CDR3 contains 15 residues. Trimming shortened V by 4 bases and J by 1 base, and 13 bases separated the two germline ends. DNA of the CDR3: TGTGCCAGCAGTTTCAAGGGGCTACAGAACACTGAAGCTTTCTTT. Protein: CASSFKGLQNTEAFF.

This clone was detected only once. The gene calls are TRBV28 and TRBJ2-4; D might be TRBD1 (5 bases). Germline V gene data show CDR1 as MDHEN and CDR2 as SYDVKM. The CDR3 runs to 16 residues. Trimming cost V 3 bases and J 3 bases, with 15 bases left between them. The CDR3 nucleotides are TGTGCCAGCAGTTTGCTGGTCAGGGATCGCAAAAACATTCAGTACTTC. It encodes CASSLLVRDRKNIQYF.

This clone came up once. The chain couples TRBV11-2 to TRBJ1-5, with D unclear. CDR1 and CDR2 (germline): SGHAT, FQNNGV. This CDR3 is built from 14 residues. Trimming took off 0 bases at V and 7 bases at J, with 10 bases between the two ends. CDR3 DNA: TGTGCCAGCAGCTTAGATCTCCCAGGACAGCCCCAGCATTTT. Residues: CASSLDLPGQPQHF.

V is TRBV11-2 and J is TRBJ2-2; the match to TRBD2 covers 10 bases. The CDR3 length is 16 residues. V shed 6 bases, J shed 6 bases, and the junction held 10 bases outside the gene matches. Germline CDR1 and CDR2: SGHAT and FQNNGV. CDR3 bases: TGTGCCAGCAGATTGGGGAGCCTAGCGGGGGCCGGGGAGCTGTTTTTT. This codes for CASRLGSLAGAGELFF.

This clone was seen a handful of times. The rearrangement joins TRBV9 to TRBJ1-1; 9 bases align to TRBD1. V lost 4 bases and J lost 0; bases outside the gene matches: 7. The CDR3 has 16 residues. The germline CDR1 and CDR2 sequences are SGDLS and YYNGEE. This CDR3 reads CASSFLTGGMNTEAFF. Written as DNA, the CDR3 is TGTGCCAGCAGCTTTTTGACAGGGGGAATGAACACTGAAGCTTTCTTT.

Regarding this clone: This sequence is one base from a far larger clone and is likely a read error. Other DNA sequences from this sample encode an identical CDR3 as well. This chain links TRBV5-1 with TRBJ1-1; D is perhaps TRBD1 (5 bases). The CDR3 runs to 12 residues. Germline CDR1 is SGHRS and CDR2 is YFSETQ. The V end lost 2 bases, the J end lost 4 bases, and 6 bases lay between the germline ends. The CDR3 loop reads CASSLRGTEAFF. CDR3 nucleotide sequence: TGCGCCAGCAGCTTAAGGGGCACTGAAGCTTTCTTT.

The chain uses TRBV9 and TRBJ2-7; 8 bases line up with TRBD2. The CDR3 length is 18 residues. The ends lost 0 bases at V and 0 bases at J; junction bases unmatched: 11. Germline V gene lookup returns CDR1 SGDLS and CDR2 YYNGEE. CDR3 in amino acids: CASSVGEAGALNSYEQYF. The CDR3 coding sequence is TGTGCCAGCAGCGTAGGGGAAGCGGGGGCCTTGAACTCCTACGAGCAGTACTTC.

This rearrangement joins TRBV18 to TRBJ1-2; possible D gene TRBD1, 5 bases. The germline gives CDR1 KGHSH, CDR2 LQKENI. The CDR3 is 13 amino acids. The ends were cut back, 2 bases at V and 5 bases at J, with 9 bases in the middle. The CDR3 bases are TGTGCCAGCTCACCAGACAGAACGTATGGCTACACCTTC. It is translated as CASSPDRTYGYTF.

This clone showed up just once. J is TRBJ2-7 and V is TRBV5-4; TRBD1 agrees at 7 bases. Germline V gene data show CDR1 as SGHNT and CDR2 as YYREEE (reference sequence). V lost 6 bases, J lost 4 bases, and 13 bases stayed unmatched. There are 15 residues in the CDR3. CDR3 protein: CASTSRQGPSYEQYF. The CDR3 nucleotides read TGTGCCAGCACCTCCCGACAGGGCCCCTCATACGAGCAGTACTTC.

The chain combines TRBV10-1 with TRBJ1-3, with a tentative D call TRBD1 (5 bases). V was cut by 3 bases and J by 14 bases, with 23 bases left in between. CDR1 is WNHNN and CDR2 is SYGVQD in the germline V gene (reference sequence). The CDR3 has 15 residues. DNA of the CDR3: TGCGCCAGCAGTGAAAGTCGCGGACAACTAACCGGGCTATATTTT. This sequence encodes CASSESRGQLTGLYF.

The V and J genes are TRBV15 and TRBJ1-2; TRBD1 matches 8 bases. CDR3 size: 16 residues. CDR1 and CDR2 (germline): LNHNV, YYDKDF (reference sequence). Losses at the gene ends were 3 bases for V and 4 bases for J; bases not matched to a gene: 10. The CDR3 coding sequence is TGTGCCACCAGCAGGGGAGACAGGGGTGACGGCTATGGCTACACCTTC. Its translation: CATSRGDRGDGYGYTF.

V is TRBV21-1 and J is TRBJ2-5; no DNA check was done on the table's D call, TRBD2. TRBV21-1 is reported as a pseudogene. This CDR3 region has 18 residues. The CDR3 here is CASSKVRLLGGEQETQYF. Written as DNA, the CDR3 is TGTGCCAGCAGCAAAGTAAGGCTCCTCGGAGGAGAACAAGAGACCCAGTACTTC.

CDR3 bases: TGTGCCAGCAGTGAAACAGGGGGCCCGTATGGCTACACCTTC. Encoded protein: CASSETGGPYGYTF. The rearrangement joins TRBV2 to TRBJ1-2; 9 bases match TRBD1. J gave up 5 bases and V 2 bases, and 3 bases lay outside the gene matches. CDR3 length: 14 amino acids. In germline, CDR1 is SNHLY, CDR2 FYNNEI.

The rearrangement joins TRBV5-7 to TRBJ2-5; D possibly corresponds to TRBD2 (5 bases). TRBV5-7 is marked as an open reading frame, function uncertain. The length of the CDR3 is 14 residues. V gave up 2 bases and J gave up 4 bases, with 12 bases separating them. The CDR3, as DNA: TGTGCCAGCAGCTTCGGCCAGGCGGGAGAGACCCAGTACTTC. It encodes CASSFGQAGETQYF.

In this sample, this clone turned up a few times. J is TRBJ2-7 and V is TRBV7-6; possibly TRBD1 for D (6 bases). V shed 2 bases and J shed 9 bases, with 23 bases lying between them. There are 16 residues in the CDR3. Germline CDR1 SGHVS, CDR2 FNYEAQ. Written as DNA, the CDR3 is TGTGCCAGCAGCTTACTTCTTGGGGACACCAGGTTAAGGCAGTACTTC. This codes for CASSLLLGDTRLRQYF.

The V call is TRBV4-3, the J call TRBJ2-1; 9 positions agree with TRBD2. V was pared by 0 bases and J by 9 bases, with 6 bases of the junction left unmatched. The CDR3 covers 15 residues. Germline CDR1 and CDR2: LGHNA and YSLEER. In DNA form, the CDR3 reads TGCGCCAGCAGCCAAGACCTATCTAGCGGGGTTGAGCAGTTCTTC. This codes for CASSQDLSSGVEQFF.

This sequence joins TRBV4-3 and TRBJ2-1; 8 bases align to TRBD1. Germline loops: CDR1 LGHNA, CDR2 YSLEER. The CDR3 totals 15 residues. Trimming cost V 1 base and J 4 bases; bases outside gene matches: 3. The CDR3 DNA sequence: TGCGCCAGCAGCCAAGTAGGACAGGGATACAATGAGCAGTTCTTC. It yields the protein CASSQVGQGYNEQFF.

J is TRBJ2-1 and V is TRBV28, with 8 bases that match TRBD2. CDR3 length equals 15 residues. Trimming cost V 5 bases and J 7 bases; bases outside gene matches: 10. CDR1 and CDR2 from the germline V gene are MDHEN and SYDVKM. DNA of the CDR3: TGTGCCAGCAGTCCCGATCCCGGGGGGGAGAATGAGCAGTTCTTC. As protein: CASSPDPGGENEQFF.

The J gene is TRBJ1-3, the V gene TRBV19; D is uncertain. Germline V gene data show CDR1 as LNHDA and CDR2 as SQIVND (reference sequence). Trimming pared 3 bases from V and 0 bases from J, leaving 12 bases between. The CDR3 is 16 amino acids. This CDR3 reads CASSISGRSSGNTIYF. The DNA of the CDR3 is TGTGCCAGTAGTATTAGCGGACGGAGCTCTGGAAACACCATATATTTT.

Concerning this clone itself: One end of the junction does not line up with germline, which may come from a read error. The chain recombines TRBV28 with TRBJ2-7, with D perhaps TRBD1 (5 bases). Per germline, CDR1 MDHEN and CDR2 SYDVKM. There are 13 residues in the CDR3. The CDR3 coding sequence is TGTGCCAGCAGTTTACCCAGGGAACACGAGCATTACTTC. The encoded protein is CASSLPREHEHYF.

V gene TRBV29-1 combines with J gene TRBJ1-1, with a possible D match to TRBD1 (5 bases). This CDR3 comprises 13 residues. V dropped 5 bases and J dropped 0 bases, with 10 bases sitting between them. The V gene's germline CDR1 is SQVTM and CDR2 ANQGSEA. CDR3 bases: TGCAGCGTTCGACAGATTATGAACACTGAAGCTTTCTTT. Its translation is CSVRQIMNTEAFF. Full variable domain (outside the CDR3, taken from reference TRBV29-1 and TRBJ1-1): SAVISQKPSRDICQRGTSLTIQCQVDSQVTMMFWYRQQPGQSLTLIATANQGSEATYESGFVIDKFPISRPNLTFSTLTVSNMSPEDSSIYLCSVRQIMNTEAFFGQGTRLTVV.

V is TRBV10-3 and J is TRBJ1-4, with D unresolved. Per the germline V gene, CDR1 is ENHRY and CDR2 is SYGVKD. Trimming cost V 1 base and J 4 bases, with 13 bases left between them. The CDR3 consists of 16 residues. The CDR3 loop is CAISEWMQAGNEKLFF. CDR3 DNA: TGTGCCATCAGTGAGTGGATGCAGGCGGGTAATGAAAAACTGTTTTTT.